Shown below are 28 T cell receptor beta chains from a single sample sequenced in a study of identical twins. TCRdb re-called the 5' RACE reads through MiXCR, storing one row per CDR3 protein. Of some 660,000 distinct CDR3 sequences in the sample, about 9.4% were seen once. This sample was also put to use in a study of yellow fever vaccine responses in identical twins.

Sequencing used PBMCs. Receptors originate from a woman between 18 and 29 years old in good health.

At least ten counts were recorded for this clonotype. The gene calls are TRBV4-1 and TRBJ2-1; the match to TRBD2 covers 10 bases. CDR1 and CDR2 (germline): MGHRA, YSYEKL. Losses at the gene ends were 6 bases for V and 5 bases for J; bases not matched to a gene: 10. The CDR3 is 16 amino acids. The CDR3 here is CASRSGREGLNNEQFF. CDR3 bases: TGCGCCAGCAGGAGCGGGAGGGAGGGGTTAAACAATGAGCAGTTCTTC.

Many counts were recorded for this clonotype. The J gene is TRBJ2-1, the V gene TRBV12-3 or TRBV12-4; D possibly corresponds to TRBD1 (5 bases). The CDR3 has 15 amino acids. V lost 6 bases, J lost 0 bases, and 12 bases lay in between. The CDR3 DNA sequence: TGTGCCAGCAGCGCACAGGACCTCTCCTACAATGAGCAGTTCTTC. Protein product: CASSAQDLSYNEQFF.

This clonotype has a handful of counts. The V and J genes are TRBV15 and TRBJ2-1; D is possibly TRBD1 (5 bases). Looked up from germline, CDR1 is LNHNV and CDR2 is YYDKDF (reference sequence). This CDR3 is 17 amino acids long. The V end was cut by 1 base, the J end by 2 bases, with 15 bases between. CDR3 DNA sequence: TGTGCCACCAGCAGAGTTTCATCACAGGTGCCCTACAATGAGCAGTTCTTC. Its translation: CATSRVSSQVPYNEQFF.

The rearrangement links TRBV7-2 to TRBJ2-5; D not certain. The CDR3 consists of 15 residues. CDR1 and CDR2 from the germline V gene are SGHTA and FQGNSA. V gave up 0 bases and J gave up 5 bases, with 13 bases separating them. CDR3 sequence reads: CASSLAVGWMETQYF. In nucleotides, the CDR3 is TGTGCCAGCAGCTTAGCGGTAGGGTGGATGGAGACCCAGTACTTC.

The chain carries TRBV6-6 and TRBJ2-6, with unresolved D. The V gene lost 8 bases and the J gene lost 3 bases, with 2 bases spanning the gap. There are 11 residues in the CDR3. Germline CDR1 is MNHNY and CDR2 is SVGAGI (reference sequence). DNA for the CDR3: TGTGCCAGCGTTGGGGCCAACGTCCTGACTTTC. It codes for CASVGANVLTF.

In nucleotides, the CDR3 is TGTGCCAGCAGTCCCACTAGCGGGAGTGCGGAGCAGTACTTC. Its protein product is CASSPTSGSAEQYF. The chain has TRBV12-3 or TRBV12-4 and TRBJ2-7, with 11 bases aligning to TRBD2. This CDR3 has 14 amino acids. The J segment lost 7 bases and the V segment lost 5 bases, leaving 7 bases of the junction unmatched.

There are a few counts of this clonotype. The genes are TRBV5-1 and TRBJ2-4, with a possible D match to TRBD1 (6 bases). Trimming took 4 bases from V and 1 from J, leaving 15 bases between them. This CDR3 is 16 amino acids long. In germline, CDR1 is SGHRS, CDR2 YFSETQ. CDR3: CASSGDTSGAKNIQYF. As DNA, the CDR3 is TGCGCCAGCAGCGGGGACACCTCGGGCGCCAAAAACATTCAGTACTTC.

The chain links TRBV5-1 to TRBJ2-5; the match to TRBD2 covers 7 bases. The germline gives CDR1 SGHRS, CDR2 YFSETQ. The CDR3 is made up of 19 amino acids. The V and J ends lost 0 bases and 2 bases, in that order; junction bases with no gene match: 16. This CDR3 is CASSLGRRGPSGAQETQYF. In nucleotides, the CDR3 is TGCGCCAGCAGCTTGGGTCGGAGAGGCCCCAGCGGGGCACAAGAGACCCAGTACTTC.

The sample holds many counts of this clonotype. The CDR3 DNA follows: TGTGCCAGCAGCTTAGTCAGGATGGCCTCTGGGGCCAACGTCCTGACTTTC. Amino acids: CASSLVRMASGANVLTF. The J gene is TRBJ2-6, the V gene TRBV7-9; D ambiguous. CDR1 is SEHNR, CDR2 FQNEAQ, per germline (reference sequence). The V and J ends lost 1 base and 0 bases respectively, with 10 bases between them. CDR3 length equals 17 residues.

This clonotype has a count of ten or more. The chain joins TRBV10-3 to TRBJ2-7; TRBD1 agrees at 9 bases. Trimming took 4 bases from V and 5 from J; bases not matched to a gene: 12. Germline-derived CDR1 and CDR2 are ENHRY and SYGVKD. The CDR3 extends over 16 amino acids. The CDR3 DNA follows: TGTGCCATCAGTGGGACAACCGGGACAGGGAGAAACGAGCAGTACTTC. It codes for CAISGTTGTGRNEQYF.

The chain recombines TRBV5-1 with TRBJ1-5; D is ambiguous. CDR3 length: 14 amino acids. The V gene's germline CDR1 is SGHRS and CDR2 YFSETQ. V dropped 2 bases and J dropped 2 bases, with 8 bases sitting between them. The CDR3 is CASSFNGGNQPQHF. The DNA of the CDR3 is TGCGCCAGCAGCTTTAATGGCGGCAATCAGCCCCAGCATTTT.

The rearrangement joins TRBV6-1 to TRBJ2-7; perhaps TRBD2 as D (5 bases). The germline V gene has CDR1 MNHNS and CDR2 SASEGT. This CDR3 has 12 amino acids. V lost 5 bases and J 7 bases, leaving 12 bases between the germline ends. CDR3 nucleotides: TGTGCCAGCAGTTCCTCCCGGAGGGAGCAGTACTTC. Translated, it gives CASSSSRREQYF.

The chain joins TRBV7-2 to TRBJ2-4; 7 bases are shared with TRBD1. From germline, CDR1 is SGHTA and CDR2 FQGNSA. J lost 4 bases, V lost 1 base, and 4 bases had no gene match. The length of the CDR3 is 15 residues. The CDR3 sequence is CASSLGRQGKNIQYF. CDR3 coding DNA: TGTGCCAGCAGCTTAGGACGACAGGGAAAAAACATTCAGTACTTC.

This clonotype has only a few counts. The V call is TRBV11-2, the J call TRBJ2-4; 11 bases are a match to TRBD2. Trimming at V came to 0 bases and at J to 6 bases, leaving 4 bases not matched to a gene. Germline values: CDR1 SGHAT, CDR2 FQNNGV. The CDR3 covers 16 residues. The CDR3 DNA follows: TGTGCCAGCAGCTTAGATCTAGCGGGGGGTAGAAACATTCAGTACTTC. Protein sequence: CASSLDLAGGRNIQYF.

V is TRBV12-5 and J is TRBJ2-1, with D uncertain. The V and J ends lost 6 bases and 5 bases respectively, with 11 bases between them. The CDR3 extends over 13 amino acids. Germline values: CDR1 LGHNT, CDR2 FRNRAP. The CDR3 DNA is TGTGCTAGTGGGGCAGGTGGGGACAATGAGCAGTTCTTC. Its protein product is CASGAGGDNEQFF.

This clonotype has a handful of counts. The genes are TRBV20-1 and TRBJ2-7; D ambiguous. This CDR3 is 11 amino acids long. The germline V gene encodes CDR1 DFQATT and CDR2 SNEGSKA (reference sequence). The V and J ends lost 0 bases and 3 bases respectively, with 3 bases between them. In nucleotides, the CDR3 is TGCAGTGCTAGAGAGATCTACGAGCAGTACTTC. This sequence encodes CSAREIYEQYF.

The chain joins TRBV27 to TRBJ1-4, with D hard to call. V was pared by 7 bases and J by 7 bases, with 10 bases between. This CDR3 has 12 amino acids. Germline CDR1 is MNHEY and CDR2 is SMNVEV (reference sequence). DNA for the CDR3: TGTGCCAGCACCAGTCTCGGTGAAAAACTGTTTTTT. Translating gives CASTSLGEKLFF.

This clonotype occurred a few times. V usage is TRBV11-2 and J usage is TRBJ2-7; 14 bases agree with TRBD2. Losses at the gene ends were 3 bases for V and 5 bases for J; bases not matched to a gene: 15. This CDR3 is built from 19 residues. Germline CDR1 reads SGHAT; CDR2 reads FQNNGV. This chain's CDR3 is CASSLGTSGSAPRPHEQYF. In DNA, the CDR3 is TGTGCCAGCAGCTTGGGGACTAGCGGGAGTGCCCCCCGGCCCCACGAGCAGTACTTC.

With respect to this clonotype: The junction departs from germline at one end; a sequencing error may be responsible. The chain joins TRBV3-1 to TRBJ2-1, with TRBD2 as a possible D gene (7 bases). The germline gives CDR1 LGHDT, CDR2 YNNKEL (reference sequence). The CDR3 runs to 20 residues. In DNA, the CDR3 is TGTGCCACCAGCCAAGATCTGGGGGGGCCTCCACGTCCCCCACTCAATGAGCAGTTCTTC. Encoded protein: CATSQDLGGPPRPPLNEQFF.

This clonotype has a count of ten or more. The gene calls are TRBV28 and TRBJ2-1; TRBD2 matches at 10 bases. Germline V lookup: CDR1 MDHEN, CDR2 SYDVKM. The J segment lost 4 bases and the V segment lost 5 bases, leaving 8 bases of the junction unmatched. CDR3 length: 16 amino acids. The CDR3 DNA reads as TGTGCCAGCAGTCCACTAGCGGGGAAGTCATACAATGAGCAGTTCTTC. It translates to CASSPLAGKSYNEQFF.

V gene TRBV9 combines with J gene TRBJ2-5, with TRBD1 identical over 7 bases. The CDR3 runs to 16 residues. The germline V gene encodes CDR1 SGDLS and CDR2 YYNGEE. Trimming took 5 bases from V and 4 from J; bases not matched to a gene: 14. For the CDR3, the DNA is TGTGCCAGCAGTAGGGGGCCAGATTCAAGAGGAGAGACCCAGTACTTC. As protein: CASSRGPDSRGETQYF. The whole variable domain, remainder taken from reference TRBV9 and TRBJ2-5, is DSGVTQTPKHLITATGQRVTLRCSPRSGDLSVYWYQQSLDQGLQFLIQYYNGEERAKGNILERFSAQQFPDLHSELNLSSLELGDSALYFCASSRGPDSRGETQYFGPGTRLLVL.

The V gene is TRBV12-3 or TRBV12-4, the J gene TRBJ1-4; 7 nucleotides match TRBD1. The CDR3 runs to 16 residues. V dropped 4 bases and J dropped 8; count of bases not matched to a gene: 13. CDR3 loop: CASSSTGVPVLEKLFF. CDR3 DNA sequence: TGTGCCAGCAGTTCTACAGGGGTGCCCGTTCTGGAAAAACTGTTTTTT.

This clonotype was seen more than once but under ten times. This chain joins TRBV27 and TRBJ2-5; 7 bases are shared with TRBD1. This CDR3 is built from 17 residues. The germline V gene has CDR1 MNHEY and CDR2 SMNVEV (reference sequence). Losses at the gene ends were 7 bases for V and 4 bases for J; bases not matched to a gene: 18. Here the CDR3 reads CASTSTSRGRDRETQYF. Written as DNA, the CDR3 is TGTGCCAGCACTTCGACGTCGAGGGGGCGAGACAGAGAGACCCAGTACTTC.

This clonotype turned up a few times. The chain links TRBV5-5 to TRBJ1-6; weak D call: TRBD1 (5 bases). Germline V gene sequence: CDR1 SGHKS, CDR2 YYEKEE (reference sequence). Trimming shortened V by 2 bases and J by 6 bases, and 12 bases separated the two germline ends. The CDR3 contains 15 residues. The CDR3 bases are TGTGCCAGCAGCTTAAAGACAGAGTTTAATTCACCCCTCCACTTT. Its protein is CASSLKTEFNSPLHF.

The rearrangement joins TRBV30 to TRBJ1-2; D is unclear. CDR1 is GTSNPN, CDR2 SVGIG, per germline (reference sequence). This CDR3 region has 12 residues. The V end was cut by 2 bases, the J end by 6 bases, with 10 bases between. The CDR3 DNA reads TGTGCCTGGAGTAAAGGCCCCCATGGCTACACCTTC. Amino acids: CAWSKGPHGYTF.

This clonotype showed up just a few times. The chain is built from TRBV25-1 and TRBJ2-3; TRBD2 matches at 8 bases. The CDR3 loop spans 16 amino acids. The ends lost 3 bases at V and 4 bases at J; junction bases unmatched: 9. CDR1 and CDR2 (germline): MGHDK, SYGVNS. CDR3 DNA sequence: TGTGCCAGCAGTGAGCGGAGCGGGAGTCCGGCAGATACGCAGTATTTT. Translating it yields CASSERSGSPADTQYF.

V gene TRBV29-1 combines with J gene TRBJ2-3; D might be TRBD2 (5 bases). The CDR3 runs 13 residues. V shed 5 bases and J shed 2 bases, with 11 bases lying between them. Germline CDR1 SQVTM, CDR2 ANQGSEA. CDR3 sequence reads: CSVSRDPTDTQYF. DNA of the CDR3: TGCAGCGTTTCCCGGGATCCCACAGATACGCAGTATTTT.

The V call is TRBV5-6, the J call TRBJ2-5; D call uncertain. Trimming took 5 bases from V and 4 from J, leaving 18 bases between them. The CDR3 extends over 15 amino acids. Germline CDR1 SGHDT, CDR2 YYEEEE. CDR3 nucleotide sequence: TGTGCCAGCAGTCCTCCGGGCGGTGGTAGAGAGACCCAGTACTTC. Its protein is CASSPPGGGRETQYF.